Following are 2 T cell receptor beta chains from one sample sequenced in a study of shared clonotypes between healthy human individuals. Data came from immunoSEQ multiplex PCR; TCRdb stores just in-frame clones and leaves some out. The table lists over 1.5 million clones, approximately 98% of them singletons, with roughly 0.42% in the top ten. The sequenced sample was naive CD4+ T cells sorted from blood. Sample subset: CD45RA+ positively selected. These receptors all come from a man aged 25 to 40 in good health.

The chain employs TRBV30 and TRBJ2-6; D is unclear. The V end was cut by 2 bases, the J end by 1 base, with 3 bases between. The CDR3 is made up of 13 amino acids. Per germline, CDR1 GTSNPN and CDR2 SVGIG (reference sequence). The chain's CDR3 is CAWSLSGANVLTF. CDR3 bases: TGTGCCTGGAGTTTATCTGGGGCCAACGTCCTGACTTTC.

This clone was seen a single time. The chain recombines TRBV10-3 with TRBJ2-7; no definite D call. The germline V and J ends were trimmed by 5 bases and 5 bases, with 7 bases remaining between them. The CDR3 has 11 amino acids. Germline values: CDR1 ENHRY, CDR2 SYGVKD. The CDR3 protein is CAISWSHEQYF. The DNA of the CDR3 is TGTGCCATCAGTTGGTCCCACGAGCAGTACTTC.